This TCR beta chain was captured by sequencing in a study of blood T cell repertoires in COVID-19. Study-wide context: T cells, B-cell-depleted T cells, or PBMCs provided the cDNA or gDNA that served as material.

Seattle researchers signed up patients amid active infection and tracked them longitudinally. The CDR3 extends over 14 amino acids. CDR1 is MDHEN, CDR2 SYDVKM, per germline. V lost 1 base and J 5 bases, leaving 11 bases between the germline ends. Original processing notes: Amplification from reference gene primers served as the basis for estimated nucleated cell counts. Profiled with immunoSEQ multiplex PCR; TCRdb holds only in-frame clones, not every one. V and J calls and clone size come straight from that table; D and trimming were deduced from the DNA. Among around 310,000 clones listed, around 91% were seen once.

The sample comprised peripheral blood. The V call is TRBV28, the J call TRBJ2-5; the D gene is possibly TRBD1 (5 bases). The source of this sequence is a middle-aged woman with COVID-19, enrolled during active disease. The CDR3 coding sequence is TGTGCCAGCAGTTTATTCCAGGGTTTGGAGACCCAGTACTTC. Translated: CASSLFQGLETQYF.